The rows below give T cell receptor beta chains drawn from one sample of a study of blood T cell repertoires in COVID-19. TCRdb keeps only in-frame clones here, not all; method: immunoSEQ multiplex PCR. The repertoire consists of 250,000 to 400,000 clones, with about 91% occurring once and the leading ten covering 1.5% to 2%. The specimen sequenced was peripheral blood. The source of these receptors is a woman in her twenties or thirties with COVID-19, enrolled during active disease. The CDR3 runs from the conserved cysteine through the conserved F or W. A D gene is named only where the DNA matches it firmly. Clone size, where shown, is once, few, many, or a class for clones that have expanded.

J gene: TRBJ1-2
CDR3 length: 13
V gene: TRBV2
D gene: NA
clone size: NA
CDR3 DNA: TGTGCCAGCAGCGACAGAACTCACTATGGCTACACCTTC
CDR3 protein: CASSDRTHYGYTF

J gene: TRBJ1-6
CDR3 length: 13
V gene: TRBV29-1
D gene: TRBD1
clone size: NA
CDR3 DNA: TGCAGCGTTGGCGGGACAGGGGGTTCACCCCTCCACTTT
CDR3 protein: CSVGGTGGSPLHF

J gene: TRBJ1-2
CDR3 length: 13
V gene: TRBV11-3
D gene: NA
clone size: NA
CDR3 DNA: TGTGCCAGCAGCTTAGCCAGGGACTATGGCTACACCTTC
CDR3 protein: CASSLARDYGYTF

J gene: TRBJ1-6
CDR3 length: 14
V gene: TRBV5-1
D gene: NA
clone size: NA
CDR3 DNA: TGCGCCAGCAGCTCTGCGGGATCCCCATCCCGACTCCACTTT
CDR3 protein: CASSSAGSPSRLHF

J gene: TRBJ1-1
CDR3 length: 14
V gene: TRBV6-5
D gene: NA
clone size: NA
CDR3 DNA: TGTGCCAGCAGTTTGGACGGGAGGGGCACTGAAGCTTTCTTT
CDR3 protein: CASSLDGRGTEAFF

J gene: TRBJ2-3
CDR3 length: 14
V gene: TRBV6-5
D gene: TRBD1
clone size: NA
CDR3 DNA: TGTGCCAGCAGGAGGACAGGGGAGATGGATACGCAGTATTTT
CDR3 protein: CASRRTGEMDTQYF

J gene: TRBJ1-6
CDR3 length: 15
V gene: TRBV6-5
D gene: NA
clone size: NA
CDR3 DNA: TGTGCCAGCAGGGGCTCAAACTCCTATAATTCACCCCTCCACTTT
CDR3 protein: CASRGSNSYNSPLHF

J gene: TRBJ2-3
CDR3 length: 14
V gene: TRBV18
D gene: TRBD2
clone size: NA
CDR3 DNA: TGTGCCAGCTCGGAAACTAGCGGCACAGATACGCAGTATTTT
CDR3 protein: CASSETSGTDTQYF

J gene: TRBJ2-5
CDR3 length: 13
V gene: TRBV9
D gene: NA
clone size: NA
CDR3 DNA: TGTGCCAGCAGCGTAGATCTCCAAGAGACCCAGTACTTC
CDR3 protein: CASSVDLQETQYF

J gene: TRBJ2-2
CDR3 length: 13
V gene: TRBV24-1
D gene: TRBD2
clone size: NA
CDR3 DNA: TGTGCCAGTGGCGGGGGGAACACCGGGGAGCTGTTTTTT
CDR3 protein: CASGGGNTGELFF

J gene: TRBJ1-5
CDR3 length: 15
V gene: TRBV19
D gene: NA
clone size: NA
CDR3 DNA: TGTGCCAGTAGTTCGGGGACTATCAGCAATCAGCCCCAGCATTTT
CDR3 protein: CASSSGTISNQPQHF

J gene: TRBJ2-2
CDR3 length: 17
V gene: TRBV5-5
D gene: TRBD2
clone size: NA
CDR3 DNA: TGTGCCAGCAGCTTGGTCGCGGGGGGATTTGGGACCGGGGAGCTGTTTTTT
CDR3 protein: CASSLVAGGFGTGELFF

J gene: TRBJ2-6
CDR3 length: 14
V gene: TRBV19
D gene: NA
clone size: NA
CDR3 DNA: TGTGCCACGAGGACAGCCTCTGGGGCCAACGTCCTGACTTTC
CDR3 protein: CATRTASGANVLTF

J gene: TRBJ1-1
CDR3 length: 13
V gene: TRBV2
D gene: NA
clone size: NA
CDR3 DNA: TGTGCCAGCAGTGAAGCGGAGAAAACTGAAGCTTTCTTT
CDR3 protein: CASSEAEKTEAFF

J gene: TRBJ1-2
CDR3 length: 17
V gene: TRBV20-1
D gene: TRBD1
clone size: NA
CDR3 DNA: TGCAGTGCTAGTATGGCTCAGGGGGATCTTGCTAACTATGGCTACACCTTC
CDR3 protein: CSASMAQGDLANYGYTF

J gene: TRBJ2-3
CDR3 length: 14
V gene: TRBV15
D gene: TRBD1
clone size: few
CDR3 DNA: TGTGCCACCAGCAGTGGACAGGCCACAGATACGCAGTATTTT
CDR3 protein: CATSSGQATDTQYF

J gene: TRBJ2-1
CDR3 length: 15
V gene: TRBV9
D gene: NA
clone size: NA
CDR3 DNA: TGTGCCAGCAGCGTAGTGGCTAGCGTATACAATGAGCAGTTCTTC
CDR3 protein: CASSVVASVYNEQFF

J gene: TRBJ2-2
CDR3 length: 15
V gene: TRBV7-3
D gene: NA
clone size: NA
CDR3 DNA: TGTGCCAGCAGCTTAAGTCTCGGCGGGACCGGGGAGCTGTTTTTT
CDR3 protein: CASSLSLGGTGELFF

J gene: TRBJ2-3
CDR3 length: 16
V gene: TRBV6-4
D gene: TRBD2
clone size: once
CDR3 DNA: TGTGCCAGCAGTGAGACTAGCGGGGGGGCCACAGATACGCAGTATTTT
CDR3 protein: CASSETSGGATDTQYF

J gene: TRBJ1-5
CDR3 length: 15
V gene: TRBV5-8
D gene: NA
clone size: NA
CDR3 DNA: TGTGCCAGCATGACACCGGGACAATATTATCAGCCCCAGCATTTT
CDR3 protein: CASMTPGQYYQPQHF

J gene: TRBJ1-6
CDR3 length: 13
V gene: TRBV29-1
D gene: TRBD1
clone size: NA
CDR3 DNA: TGCAGCGCCGCCGACAGGGTGAATTCACCCCTCCACTTT
CDR3 protein: CSAADRVNSPLHF

J gene: TRBJ2-5
CDR3 length: 13
V gene: TRBV5-4
D gene: NA
clone size: NA
CDR3 DNA: TGTGCCAGCAGCTTGCAGGGACTGGAGACCCAGTACTTC
CDR3 protein: CASSLQGLETQYF

J gene: TRBJ1-4
CDR3 length: 14
V gene: TRBV11-3
D gene: NA
clone size: NA
CDR3 DNA: TGTGCCAGCAGCTCTGACAGGAGTAATGAAAAACTGTTTTTT
CDR3 protein: CASSSDRSNEKLFF

J gene: TRBJ1-2
CDR3 length: 15
V gene: TRBV4-2
D gene: NA
clone size: NA
CDR3 DNA: TGTGCCAGCAGCCCCGACCCCGGGGGGGGCTATGGCTACACCTTC
CDR3 protein: CASSPDPGGGYGYTF

J gene: TRBJ1-6
CDR3 length: 15
V gene: TRBV27
D gene: NA
clone size: NA
CDR3 DNA: TGTGCCAGCAGCGGAGTGGGTACCTATAATTCACCCCTCCACTTT
CDR3 protein: CASSGVGTYNSPLHF

J gene: TRBJ1-3
CDR3 length: 17
V gene: TRBV18
D gene: TRBD1
clone size: NA
CDR3 DNA: TGTGCCAGCTCGGTGGGACAGGGAGGAGTAGCTGGAAACACCATATATTTT
CDR3 protein: CASSVGQGGVAGNTIYF

J gene: TRBJ1-2
CDR3 length: 13
V gene: TRBV29-1
D gene: NA
clone size: once
CDR3 DNA: TGCAGCGTTGAAGTCGCCAGGGTGTATGGCTACACCTTC
CDR3 protein: CSVEVARVYGYTF

J gene: TRBJ1-5
CDR3 length: 15
V gene: TRBV15
D gene: NA
clone size: NA
CDR3 DNA: TGTGCCACCAGCAGAGGCGTCGGGTTGAGTCAGCCCCAGCATTTT
CDR3 protein: CATSRGVGLSQPQHF

J gene: TRBJ1-3
CDR3 length: 15
V gene: TRBV4-2
D gene: NA
clone size: NA
CDR3 DNA: TGTGCCAGCAGCCAAGACGACAGGAGTGTAGACACCATATATTTT
CDR3 protein: CASSQDDRSVDTIYF

J gene: TRBJ1-4
CDR3 length: 15
V gene: TRBV27
D gene: NA
clone size: once
CDR3 DNA: TGTGCCAGCAGCCTACTCGGGGGTAAAAATGAAAAACTGTTTTTT
CDR3 protein: CASSLLGGKNEKLFF

J gene: TRBJ2-7
CDR3 length: 12
V gene: TRBV5-1
D gene: NA
clone size: NA
CDR3 DNA: TGCGCCAGCAGCTCTGGAGGCGGCGAGCAGTACTTC
CDR3 protein: CASSSGGGEQYF

J gene: TRBJ1-2
CDR3 length: 13
V gene: TRBV4-1
D gene: NA
clone size: once
CDR3 DNA: TGCGCCAGCAGCCAAGTAATGAACTATGGCTACACCTTC
CDR3 protein: CASSQVMNYGYTF

J gene: TRBJ1-2
CDR3 length: 15
V gene: TRBV6-5
D gene: NA
clone size: NA
CDR3 DNA: TGTGCCGTGGGGAGAGATCTGAACCATAACTATGGCTACACCTTC
CDR3 protein: CAVGRDLNHNYGYTF

J gene: TRBJ1-1
CDR3 length: 16
V gene: TRBV18
D gene: NA
clone size: once
CDR3 DNA: TGTGCCAGCTCACCACCGGGGGCAGGCCGGAACACTGAAGCTTTCTTT
CDR3 protein: CASSPPGAGRNTEAFF

J gene: TRBJ2-1
CDR3 length: 15
V gene: TRBV20-1
D gene: TRBD2
clone size: NA
CDR3 DNA: TGCAGTGCTAGTATAGTAGCGGGGGGGCGGAATGAGCAGTTCTTC
CDR3 protein: CSASIVAGGRNEQFF

J gene: TRBJ2-1
CDR3 length: 13
V gene: TRBV7-8
D gene: NA
clone size: NA
CDR3 DNA: TGTGCCAGCAGCCCCCCGGGTTACAATGAGCAGTTCTTC
CDR3 protein: CASSPPGYNEQFF